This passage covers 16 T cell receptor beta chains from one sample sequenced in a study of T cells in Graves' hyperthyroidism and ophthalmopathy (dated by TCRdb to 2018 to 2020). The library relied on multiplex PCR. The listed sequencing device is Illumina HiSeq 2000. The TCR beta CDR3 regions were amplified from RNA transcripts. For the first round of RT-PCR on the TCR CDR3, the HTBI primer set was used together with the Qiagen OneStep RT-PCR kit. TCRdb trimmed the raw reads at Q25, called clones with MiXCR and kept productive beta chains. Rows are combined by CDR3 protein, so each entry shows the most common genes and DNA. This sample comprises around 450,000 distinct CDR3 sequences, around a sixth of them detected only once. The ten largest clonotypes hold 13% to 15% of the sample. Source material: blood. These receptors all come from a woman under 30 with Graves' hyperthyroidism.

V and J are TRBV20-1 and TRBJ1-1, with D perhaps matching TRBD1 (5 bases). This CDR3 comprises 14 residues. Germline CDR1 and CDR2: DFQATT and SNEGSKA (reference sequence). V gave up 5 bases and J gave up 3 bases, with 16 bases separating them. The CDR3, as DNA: TGCAGTGCTCACCTCGGGGGTAGGGACACTGAAGCTTTCTTT. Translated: CSAHLGGRDTEAFF.

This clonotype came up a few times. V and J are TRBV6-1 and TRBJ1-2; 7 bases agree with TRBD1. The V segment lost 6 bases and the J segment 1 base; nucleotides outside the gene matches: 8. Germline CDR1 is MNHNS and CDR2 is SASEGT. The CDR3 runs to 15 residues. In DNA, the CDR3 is TGTGCCAGCAGGGTTACGGGACAGTTTAACTATGGCTACACCTTC. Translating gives CASRVTGQFNYGYTF.

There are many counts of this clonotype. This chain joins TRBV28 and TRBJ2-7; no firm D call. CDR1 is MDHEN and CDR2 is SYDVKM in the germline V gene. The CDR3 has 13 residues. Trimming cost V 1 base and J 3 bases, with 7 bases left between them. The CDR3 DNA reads TGTGCCAGCAGTTTATTTGTTGGCTACGAGCAGTACTTC. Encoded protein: CASSLFVGYEQYF.

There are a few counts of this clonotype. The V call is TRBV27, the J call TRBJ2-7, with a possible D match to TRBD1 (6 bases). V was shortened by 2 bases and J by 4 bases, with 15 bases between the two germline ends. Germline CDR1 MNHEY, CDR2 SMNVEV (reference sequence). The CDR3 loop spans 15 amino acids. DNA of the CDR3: TGTGCCAGCAGTTTAGCGTGGACAGAGACTTACGAGCAGTACTTC. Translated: CASSLAWTETYEQYF.

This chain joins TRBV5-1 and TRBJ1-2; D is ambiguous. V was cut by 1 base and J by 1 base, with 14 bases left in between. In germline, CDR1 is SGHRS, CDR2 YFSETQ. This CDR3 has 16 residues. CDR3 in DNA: TGCGCCAGCAGCTTGTCGGGCCAGGACCTTAACTATGGCTACACCTTC. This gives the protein CASSLSGQDLNYGYTF. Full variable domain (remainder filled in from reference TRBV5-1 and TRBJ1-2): KAGVTQTPRYLIKTRGQQVTLSCSPISGHRSVSWYQQTPGQGLQFLFEYFSETQRNKGNFPGRFSGRQFSNSRSEMNVSTLELGDSALYLCASSLSGQDLNYGYTFGSGTRLTVV.

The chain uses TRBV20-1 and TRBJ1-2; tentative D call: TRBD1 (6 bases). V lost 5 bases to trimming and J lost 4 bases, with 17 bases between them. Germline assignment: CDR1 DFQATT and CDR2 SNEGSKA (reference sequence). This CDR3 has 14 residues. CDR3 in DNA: TGCAGTGCTGAGAGGCAGGGGACCCCCTATGGCTACACCTTC. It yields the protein CSAERQGTPYGYTF.

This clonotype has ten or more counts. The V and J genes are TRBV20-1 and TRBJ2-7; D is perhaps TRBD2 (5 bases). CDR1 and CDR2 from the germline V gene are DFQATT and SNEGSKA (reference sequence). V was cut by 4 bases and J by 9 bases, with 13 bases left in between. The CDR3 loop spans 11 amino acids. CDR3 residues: CSAKEVSGQYF. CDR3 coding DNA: TGCAGTGCTAAGGAGGTCTCTGGGCAGTACTTC.

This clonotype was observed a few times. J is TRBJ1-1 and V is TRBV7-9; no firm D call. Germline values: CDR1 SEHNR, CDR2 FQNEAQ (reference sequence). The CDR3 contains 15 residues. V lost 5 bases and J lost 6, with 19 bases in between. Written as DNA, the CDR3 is TGTGCCAGCAGCCCCGGTTCCCTTAGAAGACCTGAAGCTTTCTTT. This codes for CASSPGSLRRPEAFF.

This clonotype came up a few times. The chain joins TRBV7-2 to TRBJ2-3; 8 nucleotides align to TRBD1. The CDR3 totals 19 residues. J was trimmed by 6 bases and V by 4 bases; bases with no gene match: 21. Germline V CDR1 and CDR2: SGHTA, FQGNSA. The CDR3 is CASSSPLSNWTGMWDTQYF. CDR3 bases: TGTGCCAGCAGCTCACCGCTAAGTAACTGGACAGGGATGTGGGATACGCAGTATTTT.

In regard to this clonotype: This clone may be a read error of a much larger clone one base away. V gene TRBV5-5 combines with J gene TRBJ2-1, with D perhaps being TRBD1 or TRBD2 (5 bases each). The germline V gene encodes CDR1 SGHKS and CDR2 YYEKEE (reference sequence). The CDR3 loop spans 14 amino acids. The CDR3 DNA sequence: TGTGCCAGCAGCTTGTTTCAGGGAGACAATGAGCGGTTCTTC. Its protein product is CASSLFQGDNERFF.

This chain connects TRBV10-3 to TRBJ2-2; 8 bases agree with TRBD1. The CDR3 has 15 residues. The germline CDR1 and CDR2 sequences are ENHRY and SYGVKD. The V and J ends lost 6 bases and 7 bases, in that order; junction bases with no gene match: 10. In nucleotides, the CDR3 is TGTGCCATCAGAGGACAGGGAAAATTAGGCGGGGAGCTGTTTTTT. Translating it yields CAIRGQGKLGGELFF.

The CDR3 protein is CSALGGDFGNTIYF. CDR3 DNA sequence: TGCAGTGCCCTGGGCGGGGACTTTGGAAACACCATATATTTT. J is TRBJ1-3 and V is TRBV20-1; TRBD1 might be the D (5 bases). CDR1 is DFQATT and CDR2 is SNEGSKA in the germline V gene (reference sequence). V was trimmed by 6 bases and J by 3 bases, leaving 15 bases between them. The CDR3 is made up of 14 amino acids.

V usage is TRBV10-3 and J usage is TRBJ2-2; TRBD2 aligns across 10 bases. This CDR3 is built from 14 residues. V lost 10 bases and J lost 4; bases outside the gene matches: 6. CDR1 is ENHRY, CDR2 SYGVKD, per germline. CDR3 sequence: CATLGLASTGELFF. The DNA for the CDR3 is TGTGCCACCCTGGGACTAGCGTCCACCGGGGAGCTGTTTTTT.

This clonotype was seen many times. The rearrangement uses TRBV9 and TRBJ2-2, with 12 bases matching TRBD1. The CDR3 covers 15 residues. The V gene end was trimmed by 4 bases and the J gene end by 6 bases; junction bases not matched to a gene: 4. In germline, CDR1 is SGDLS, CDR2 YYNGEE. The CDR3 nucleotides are TGTGCCAGCAGCTCGGGACAGGGGGCGGCCGGGGAGCTGTTTTTT. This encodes CASSSGQGAAGELFF.

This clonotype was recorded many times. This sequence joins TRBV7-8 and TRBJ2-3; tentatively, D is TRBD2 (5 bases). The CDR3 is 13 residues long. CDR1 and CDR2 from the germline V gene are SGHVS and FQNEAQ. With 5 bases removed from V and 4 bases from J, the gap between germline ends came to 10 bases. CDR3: CASSPEGADTQYF. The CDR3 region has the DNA TGTGCCAGCAGCCCTGAGGGAGCAGATACGCAGTATTTT.

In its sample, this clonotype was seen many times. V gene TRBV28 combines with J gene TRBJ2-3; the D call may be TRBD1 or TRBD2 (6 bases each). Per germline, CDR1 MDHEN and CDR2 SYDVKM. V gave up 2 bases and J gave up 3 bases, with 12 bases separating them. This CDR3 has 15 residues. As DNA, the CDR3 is TGTGCCAGCAGTTTAGCGGAGGGGGTGACAGATACGCAGTATTTT. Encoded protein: CASSLAEGVTDTQYF.